This T cell receptor beta chain was identified in a study of cytomegalovirus exposure and HLA in healthy donors. Study in general: A prior analysis found some 110 million unique TCR beta sequences from 150 million to 200 million T cells. Broader study findings: A later analysis linked more than 15,000 TCR beta sequences to HLA alleles at 0.05 false discovery rate. Most TCR sequences were rare, but some public TCRs occurred in many donors. Later analysis indicated greater clonal expansion among HLA-associated TCR beta chains than among equally common other chains.

This clone occurred once. Its specificity is not known. CDR1 is ENHRY and CDR2 is SYGVKD in the germline V gene. The germline V and J ends were trimmed by 10 bases and 2 bases, with 14 bases remaining between them. There are 13 residues in the CDR3. PCR employed 60 Vbeta and 13 Jbeta primers. Only in-frame clones appear in the TCRdb table, and some are missing; sequencing was by immunoSEQ multiplex PCR. The data contain around 160,000 clones, around 83% of them singletons. The source of this sequence is a man aged 50 to 60 in good health and CMV-seropositive. The chain employs TRBV10-3 and TRBJ1-1; D gene ambiguous. Sequencing was done on a sample of PBMCs. CDR3 coding DNA: TGTGCCACCCAACCGGGGTTTAACACTGAAGCTTTCTTT. Protein sequence: CATQPGFNTEAFF.